These T cell receptor beta chains were read from a single sample in a study of CD8 T cells in ankylosing spondylitis. One entry per CDR3 protein results from TCRdb running MiXCR on the 5' RACE reads. The sample comprises roughly 400,000 distinct CDR3 sequences, more than 20% of which are singletons, and approximately 16% rests with the top ten. The source material was blood, either unsorted or a sorted T cell fraction (not recorded which). The origin of the receptors is a male donor with ankylosing spondylitis. CDR3s include the opening cysteine and the closing phenylalanine or tryptophan. D genes are given only for firm matches. Part of the rows lack a size; the others show once, few, many or a class for expanded clones.

v_gene: TRBV5-5
abundance: .
d_gene: TRBD2
j_gene: TRBJ2-3
CDR3nt: TGTGCCAGCCATCCCCGGGGGGGGGCAGATACGCAGTATTTT
CDR3aa: CASHPRGGADTQYF

v_gene: TRBV19
abundance: .
d_gene: .
j_gene: TRBJ2-3
CDR3nt: TGTGCCAGTAGTCGAGGAGGAGCCGGCTCTAGCACAGATACGCAGTATTTT
CDR3aa: CASSRGGAGSSTDTQYF

v_gene: TRBV4-2
abundance: .
d_gene: TRBD2
j_gene: TRBJ2-1
CDR3nt: TGTGCCAGCAGCCAACTAGCGGGAGATAGGAATGAGCAGTTCTTC
CDR3aa: CASSQLAGDRNEQFF

v_gene: TRBV20-1
abundance: few
d_gene: TRBD2
j_gene: TRBJ2-5
CDR3nt: TGCAGTGCTAGAAACGGACTAGGGAAAGAGACCCAGTACTTC
CDR3aa: CSARNGLGKETQYF

v_gene: TRBV29-1
abundance: .
d_gene: TRBD2
j_gene: TRBJ2-7
CDR3nt: TGCAGCGTTCAAAGCGGGACCTACGAGCAGTACTTC
CDR3aa: CSVQSGTYEQYF

v_gene: TRBV10-3
abundance: few
d_gene: .
j_gene: TRBJ2-7
CDR3nt: TGTGCCATCAGTCGGACAGCCCACGAGCAGTACTTC
CDR3aa: CAISRTAHEQYF

v_gene: TRBV7-3
abundance: .
d_gene: .
j_gene: TRBJ2-2
CDR3nt: TGTGCCAGCAGCTTACAGTCGGGACTTAACACCGGGGAGCTGTTTTTT
CDR3aa: CASSLQSGLNTGELFF

v_gene: TRBV5-1
abundance: .
d_gene: .
j_gene: TRBJ1-5
CDR3nt: TGCGCCAGCAGCCCTGGGGACGTCTGGCAGCCCCAGCATTTT
CDR3aa: CASSPGDVWQPQHF

v_gene: TRBV24-1
abundance: .
d_gene: TRBD2
j_gene: TRBJ2-1
CDR3nt: TGTGCCACCAGTGATGTGTCCAGCGGGAGTTTCGATGAGCAGTTCTTC
CDR3aa: CATSDVSSGSFDEQFF

v_gene: TRBV20-1
abundance: .
d_gene: TRBD1
j_gene: TRBJ2-1
CDR3nt: TGCAGTGCTACTAGGACAGGGTATGCCAATGAGCAGTTCTTC
CDR3aa: CSATRTGYANEQFF

v_gene: TRBV20-1
abundance: few
d_gene: TRBD1
j_gene: TRBJ2-7
CDR3nt: TGCAGTGCTGCACCGGACAGGGGAATCCACGAGCAGTACTTC
CDR3aa: CSAAPDRGIHEQYF

v_gene: TRBV6-2/TRBV6-3
abundance: .
d_gene: .
j_gene: TRBJ2-1
CDR3nt: TGTGCCACCGAACCCAGGACTCCCGGTCAGGATGAGCAGTTCTTC
CDR3aa: CATEPRTPGQDEQFF

v_gene: TRBV24-1
abundance: few
d_gene: TRBD1
j_gene: TRBJ2-1
CDR3nt: TGTGCCACCAGTGATTCCCGAGGACAGGGCGTATACAATGAGCAGTTCTTC
CDR3aa: CATSDSRGQGVYNEQFF

v_gene: TRBV7-3
abundance: .
d_gene: TRBD1
j_gene: TRBJ2-1
CDR3nt: TGTGCCAGCAGCTTAACACAGGGGGCCTCCTACAATGAGCAGTTCTTC
CDR3aa: CASSLTQGASYNEQFF

v_gene: TRBV5-1
abundance: many
d_gene: TRBD1
j_gene: TRBJ2-3
CDR3nt: TGCGCCAGCAGCGGACAGGAATACATAGATACGCAGTATTTT
CDR3aa: CASSGQEYIDTQYF

v_gene: TRBV5-1
abundance: few
d_gene: TRBD1
j_gene: TRBJ2-1
CDR3nt: TGCGCCAGCAGCGGGGGGACAGGCGCCTACAATGAGCAGTTCTTC
CDR3aa: CASSGGTGAYNEQFF

v_gene: TRBV15
abundance: .
d_gene: TRBD2
j_gene: TRBJ2-1
CDR3nt: TGTGCCACCGAGCGGGAGGGGAGCTCCTACAATGAGCAGTTCTTC
CDR3aa: CATEREGSSYNEQFF

v_gene: TRBV7-3
abundance: few
d_gene: TRBD1
j_gene: TRBJ1-6
CDR3nt: TGTGCCAGCAGCTTAGAGGCAGGGGGGAATTCACCCCTCCACTTT
CDR3aa: CASSLEAGGNSPLHF

v_gene: TRBV18
abundance: .
d_gene: .
j_gene: TRBJ2-7
CDR3nt: TGTGCCAGCTCCCCCGGGGCAGGCTACGAGCAGTACTTC
CDR3aa: CASSPGAGYEQYF

v_gene: TRBV7-3
abundance: few
d_gene: .
j_gene: TRBJ2-7
CDR3nt: TGTGCCAGCAGCAAAGGGCCCGCCTACGAGCAGTACTTC
CDR3aa: CASSKGPAYEQYF

v_gene: TRBV6-1
abundance: few
d_gene: TRBD2
j_gene: TRBJ2-3
CDR3nt: TGTGCCAGCAGGACGGGAGGGGCAGATACGCAGTATTTT
CDR3aa: CASRTGGADTQYF

v_gene: TRBV5-1
abundance: .
d_gene: TRBD1
j_gene: TRBJ1-4
CDR3nt: TGCGCCAGCAGCACCGGACAGGCAGGGGAAAAACTGTTTTTT
CDR3aa: CASSTGQAGEKLFF

v_gene: TRBV5-6
abundance: few
d_gene: TRBD1
j_gene: TRBJ2-7
CDR3nt: TGTGCCAGCAGCGAGACAGGGGCGAGCTCCTACGAGCAGTACTTC
CDR3aa: CASSETGASSYEQYF

v_gene: TRBV15
abundance: .
d_gene: TRBD2
j_gene: TRBJ2-7
CDR3nt: TGTGCCACCAGCAGAGGCACTAGCGGAACCTACGAGCAGTACTTC
CDR3aa: CATSRGTSGTYEQYF

v_gene: TRBV25-1
abundance: .
d_gene: TRBD2
j_gene: TRBJ2-2
CDR3nt: TGTGCCAGCAGTGATGGCGGGAGTCGAACCGGGGAGCTGTTTTTT
CDR3aa: CASSDGGSRTGELFF

v_gene: TRBV6-5
abundance: .
d_gene: TRBD2
j_gene: TRBJ2-5
CDR3nt: TGTGCCAGCAGTTACGGGGCGGGAGCGGCACAGTACTTC
CDR3aa: CASSYGAGAAQYF

v_gene: TRBV9
abundance: .
d_gene: TRBD2
j_gene: TRBJ2-1
CDR3nt: TGTGCCAGCAGCGTAGTGTCACTAGCGGGAGAGGGGCAGTTCTTC
CDR3aa: CASSVVSLAGEGQFF

v_gene: TRBV29-1
abundance: .
d_gene: .
j_gene: TRBJ1-2
CDR3nt: TGCAGCGTTGAAATGCGGACTGCTACCTTC
CDR3aa: CSVEMRTATF

v_gene: TRBV7-2
abundance: many
d_gene: .
j_gene: TRBJ2-1
CDR3nt: TGTGCCAGCAGTTATAGCGCGGAGCAGTTCTTC
CDR3aa: CASSYSAEQFF

v_gene: TRBV7-8
abundance: .
d_gene: .
j_gene: TRBJ2-6
CDR3nt: TGTGCCAGCAGCCCGCAGGGCGGCGCCTTCATAGGGGCCAACGTCCTGACTTTC
CDR3aa: CASSPQGGAFIGANVLTF

v_gene: TRBV6-1
abundance: once
d_gene: .
j_gene: TRBJ1-5
CDR3nt: TGTGCCAGCACCACGGGGAGCAATCAGCCCCAGCATTTT
CDR3aa: CASTTGSNQPQHF

v_gene: TRBV5-6
abundance: .
d_gene: .
j_gene: TRBJ1-4
CDR3nt: TGTGCCAGCAGCTTGCAGGGATCAAGTCGTGAAAAACTGTTTTTT
CDR3aa: CASSLQGSSREKLFF

v_gene: TRBV29-1
abundance: few
d_gene: TRBD2
j_gene: TRBJ2-1
CDR3nt: TGCAGCGTTGCCAAGAGTAGCGGGAGCTACAATGAGCAGTTCTTC
CDR3aa: CSVAKSSGSYNEQFF

v_gene: TRBV2
abundance: once
d_gene: .
j_gene: TRBJ1-3
CDR3nt: TGTGCCAGCAACGGCTTGTACTCTGGAAACACCATATATTTT
CDR3aa: CASNGLYSGNTIYF

v_gene: TRBV10-3
abundance: .
d_gene: TRBD1
j_gene: TRBJ1-1
CDR3nt: TGTGCCATCAGACGAGTGACAGGGGACACTGAAGCTTTCTTT
CDR3aa: CAIRRVTGDTEAFF

v_gene: TRBV7-3
abundance: .
d_gene: TRBD2
j_gene: TRBJ2-2
CDR3nt: TGTGCCAGCAGCTTTACTAGCGGGAGGCCTGGCACCGGGGAGCTGTTTTTT
CDR3aa: CASSFTSGRPGTGELFF

v_gene: TRBV20-1
abundance: few
d_gene: .
j_gene: TRBJ1-3
CDR3nt: TGCAGTGCTAGACCGGGGGACTCTGGAAACACCATATATTTT
CDR3aa: CSARPGDSGNTIYF

v_gene: TRBV5-1
abundance: .
d_gene: TRBD1
j_gene: TRBJ1-4
CDR3nt: TGCGCCAGCAGCTCGGGACAGGGAAGCGGTGAAAAACTGTTTTTT
CDR3aa: CASSSGQGSGEKLFF

v_gene: TRBV3-1
abundance: few
d_gene: .
j_gene: TRBJ1-2
CDR3nt: TGTGCCAGCAGCCAAGAGATCGGGGCTCACGGCTACACCTTC
CDR3aa: CASSQEIGAHGYTF

v_gene: TRBV7-8
abundance: few
d_gene: TRBD2
j_gene: TRBJ2-5
CDR3nt: TGTGCCGGAGGGTGGACTAGCGGGACTGAGACCCAGTACTTC
CDR3aa: CAGGWTSGTETQYF

v_gene: TRBV18
abundance: .
d_gene: .
j_gene: TRBJ2-2
CDR3nt: TGTGCCAGCTCTCCGACTTGGGAATCAGAGCTGTTTTTT
CDR3aa: CASSPTWESELFF

v_gene: TRBV20-1
abundance: few
d_gene: TRBD2
j_gene: TRBJ2-5
CDR3nt: TGCAGTGCTTACGCGGGGGGTGAGACCCAGTACTTC
CDR3aa: CSAYAGGETQYF

v_gene: TRBV10-3
abundance: .
d_gene: .
j_gene: TRBJ1-2
CDR3nt: TGTGCCATCAGTCCTTGGATGAGCCCTGGCTACACCTTC
CDR3aa: CAISPWMSPGYTF

v_gene: TRBV7-9
abundance: few
d_gene: .
j_gene: TRBJ2-3
CDR3nt: TGTGCCAGCAGCAACACGGGGTTCAGCACAGATACGCAGTATTTT
CDR3aa: CASSNTGFSTDTQYF

v_gene: TRBV30
abundance: few
d_gene: .
j_gene: TRBJ1-2
CDR3nt: TGTGCCTGGAGTGTTGGCACCTTGAATGGCTACACCTTC
CDR3aa: CAWSVGTLNGYTF

v_gene: TRBV28
abundance: .
d_gene: TRBD2
j_gene: TRBJ2-2
CDR3nt: TGTGCCAGCAGTTTTTCGGGAGGGACCGGGGAGCTGTTTTTT
CDR3aa: CASSFSGGTGELFF

v_gene: TRBV7-3
abundance: few
d_gene: .
j_gene: TRBJ1-6
CDR3nt: TGTGCCAGCAGCCCCGGCCCGAATTCACCCCTCCACTTT
CDR3aa: CASSPGPNSPLHF

v_gene: TRBV4-1
abundance: few
d_gene: .
j_gene: TRBJ1-1
CDR3nt: TGCGCCAGCAGCCAACCAGGACAGTTGAACACTGAAGCTTTCTTT
CDR3aa: CASSQPGQLNTEAFF

v_gene: TRBV5-1
abundance: .
d_gene: TRBD2
j_gene: TRBJ2-3
CDR3nt: TGCGCCAGCAGCTTGGCCCCTAGCGGGAGAGGTGGAGATACGCAGTATTTT
CDR3aa: CASSLAPSGRGGDTQYF

v_gene: TRBV11-2
abundance: many
d_gene: .
j_gene: TRBJ1-5
CDR3nt: TGTGCCAGCAGCCAGGGGTATAGCAATCAGCCCCAGCATTTT
CDR3aa: CASSQGYSNQPQHF

v_gene: TRBV29-1
abundance: few
d_gene: .
j_gene: TRBJ2-1
CDR3nt: TGCAGCGTTTGGGGGATCCCGGGAAAGCCCTATGAGCAGTTCTTC
CDR3aa: CSVWGIPGKPYEQFF

v_gene: TRBV5-1
abundance: few
d_gene: TRBD2
j_gene: TRBJ2-2
CDR3nt: TGCGCCAGCACGGCGGGAGAAGTATACACCGGGGAGCTGTTTTTT
CDR3aa: CASTAGEVYTGELFF

v_gene: TRBV7-2
abundance: .
d_gene: .
j_gene: TRBJ1-3
CDR3nt: TGTGCCAGCAGGAGGGTCAGGGGACCTGGAAACACCATATATTTT
CDR3aa: CASRRVRGPGNTIYF

v_gene: TRBV18
abundance: .
d_gene: TRBD1
j_gene: TRBJ2-3
CDR3nt: TGTGCCAGCTCACCCGCCGACAGGGGGTCAGATACGCAGTATTTT
CDR3aa: CASSPADRGSDTQYF